This T cell receptor (beta chain) originates from a study of blood T cell repertoires in COVID-19. Across the whole study: The study drew acute and convalescent COVID-19 samples from the United States, Italy and Spain. In each case, the material was cDNA or gDNA derived from T cells, B-cell-depleted T cells, or PBMCs.

Per the authors' pipeline: Estimation of nucleated cell counts relied on the amplification of reference gene primers. Here immunoSEQ multiplex PCR was the method, and the copy in TCRdb shows in-frame clones only, minus some. V and J calls and clone size follow that table, whereas D and trimming were derived from the DNA. The table records some 120,000 clones, around 87% of them present only once. Germline V gene data show CDR1 as SGHRS and CDR2 as YFSETQ. Trimming took 0 bases from V and 3 from J, leaving 10 bases between them. This CDR3 has 14 amino acids. This receptor was identified in a woman in her forties or fifties with acute or convalescent COVID-19. This chain links TRBV5-1 with TRBJ2-7, with D possibly being TRBD1 (5 bases). The sample comprised peripheral blood. The CDR3 nucleotides are TGCGCCAGCAGCTTGGAGGGGATGAGCTACGAGCAGTACTTC. Translated: CASSLEGMSYEQYF.